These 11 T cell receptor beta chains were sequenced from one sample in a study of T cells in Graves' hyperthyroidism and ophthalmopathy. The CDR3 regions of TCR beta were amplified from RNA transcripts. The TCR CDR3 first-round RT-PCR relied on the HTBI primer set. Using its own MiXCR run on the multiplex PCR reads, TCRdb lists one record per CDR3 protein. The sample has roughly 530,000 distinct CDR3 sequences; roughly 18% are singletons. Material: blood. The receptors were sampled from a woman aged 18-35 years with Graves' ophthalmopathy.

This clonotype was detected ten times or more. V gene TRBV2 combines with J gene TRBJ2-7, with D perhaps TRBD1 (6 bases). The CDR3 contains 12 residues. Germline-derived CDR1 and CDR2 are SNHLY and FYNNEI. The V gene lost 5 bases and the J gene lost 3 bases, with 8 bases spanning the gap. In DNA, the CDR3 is TGTGCCAGCAGTTGGGACAACTACGAGCAGTACTTC. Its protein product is CASSWDNYEQYF.

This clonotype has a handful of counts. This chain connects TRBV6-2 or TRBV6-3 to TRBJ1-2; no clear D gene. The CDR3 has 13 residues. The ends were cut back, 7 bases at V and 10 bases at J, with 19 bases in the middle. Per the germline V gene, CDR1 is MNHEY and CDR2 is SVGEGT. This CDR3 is CASNLSGGPDYTF. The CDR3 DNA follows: TGTGCCAGCAACCTCAGTGGCGGCCCGGACTACACCTTC.

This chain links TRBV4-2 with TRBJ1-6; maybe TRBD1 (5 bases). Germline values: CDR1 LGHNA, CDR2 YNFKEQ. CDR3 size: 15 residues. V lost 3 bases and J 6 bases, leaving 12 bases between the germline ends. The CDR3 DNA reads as TGTGCCAGCAGCCATTTCGACAGCTCTAATTCACCCCTCCACTTT. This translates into CASSHFDSSNSPLHF.

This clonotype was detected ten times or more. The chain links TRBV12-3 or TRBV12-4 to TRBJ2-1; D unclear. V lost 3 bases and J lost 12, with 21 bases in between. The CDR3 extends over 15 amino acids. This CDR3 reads CASSFPTGVGLGQFF. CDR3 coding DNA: TGTGCCAGCAGTTTTCCCACGGGTGTGGGGTTGGGGCAGTTCTTC.

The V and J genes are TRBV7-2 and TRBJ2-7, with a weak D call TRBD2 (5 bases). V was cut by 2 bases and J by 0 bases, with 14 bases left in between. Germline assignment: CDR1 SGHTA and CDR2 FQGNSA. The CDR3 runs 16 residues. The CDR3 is CASSLRRGPNSYEQYF. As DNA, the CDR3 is TGTGCCAGCAGCTTACGGCGCGGGCCCAACTCCTACGAGCAGTACTTC.

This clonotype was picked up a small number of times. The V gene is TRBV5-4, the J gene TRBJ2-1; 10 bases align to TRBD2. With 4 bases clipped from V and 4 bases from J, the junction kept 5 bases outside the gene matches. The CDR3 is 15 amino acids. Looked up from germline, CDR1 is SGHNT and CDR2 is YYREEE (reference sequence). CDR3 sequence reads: CASSGTSEGYNEQFF. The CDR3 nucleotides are TGTGCCAGCAGCGGGACTAGCGAGGGTTACAATGAGCAGTTCTTC.

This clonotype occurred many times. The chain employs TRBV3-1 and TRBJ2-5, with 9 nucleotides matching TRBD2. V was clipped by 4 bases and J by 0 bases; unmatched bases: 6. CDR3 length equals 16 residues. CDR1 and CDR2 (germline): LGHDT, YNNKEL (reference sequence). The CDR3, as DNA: TGTGCCAGCAGCCGTTGGCTAGCGGGAAACCAAGAGACCCAGTACTTC. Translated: CASSRWLAGNQETQYF.

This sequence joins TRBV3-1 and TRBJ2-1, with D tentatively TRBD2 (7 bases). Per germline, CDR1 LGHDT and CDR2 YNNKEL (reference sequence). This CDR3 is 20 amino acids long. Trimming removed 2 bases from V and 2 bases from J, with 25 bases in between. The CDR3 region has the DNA TGTGCCAGCAGCCAAAGACCGGGGACTCGTGGGGGGGGGCCCTACAATGAGCAGTTCTTC. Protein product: CASSQRPGTRGGGPYNEQFF.

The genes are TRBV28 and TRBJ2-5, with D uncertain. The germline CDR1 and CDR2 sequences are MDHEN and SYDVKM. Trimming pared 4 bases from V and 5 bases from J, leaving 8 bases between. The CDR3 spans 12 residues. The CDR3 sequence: CASSSDVETQYF. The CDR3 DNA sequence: TGTGCCAGCAGTTCCGATGTGGAGACCCAGTACTTC.

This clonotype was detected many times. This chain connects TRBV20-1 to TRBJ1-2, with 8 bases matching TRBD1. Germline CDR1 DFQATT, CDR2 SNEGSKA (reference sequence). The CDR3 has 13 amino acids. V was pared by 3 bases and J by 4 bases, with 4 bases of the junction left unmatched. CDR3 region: CSARGTGVYGYTF. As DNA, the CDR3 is TGCAGTGCTAGGGGGACAGGAGTCTATGGCTACACCTTC.

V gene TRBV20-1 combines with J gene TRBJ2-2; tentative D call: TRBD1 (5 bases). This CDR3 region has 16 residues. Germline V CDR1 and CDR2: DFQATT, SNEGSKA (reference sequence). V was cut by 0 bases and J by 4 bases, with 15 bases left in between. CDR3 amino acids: CSARDSGRPITGELFF. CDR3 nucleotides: TGCAGTGCTAGAGATTCAGGGCGCCCGATCACCGGGGAGCTGTTTTTT.